Described below is a single T cell receptor beta chain sequence and its context. These data originate in a study of cytomegalovirus exposure and HLA in healthy donors. V shed 4 bases, J shed 4 bases, and the junction held 4 bases outside the gene matches. This CDR3 has 14 residues. CDR1 is SGHKS, CDR2 YYEKEE, per germline (reference sequence). PCR was performed using 60 Vbeta and 13 Jbeta primers. Sequenced by immunoSEQ multiplex PCR; TCRdb stores in-frame clones only, minus some. This sample has some 140,000 clones, with 75% to 85% found just once. Material: PBMCs. This sequence was found in a woman in her forties in good health and CMV-seropositive. The rearrangement uses TRBV5-5 and TRBJ2-3; TRBD2 aligns across 9 bases. The CDR3, as DNA: TGTGCCAGCAGCGCTAGCGGGACAGCAGATACGCAGTATTTT. Translating gives CASSASGTADTQYF.